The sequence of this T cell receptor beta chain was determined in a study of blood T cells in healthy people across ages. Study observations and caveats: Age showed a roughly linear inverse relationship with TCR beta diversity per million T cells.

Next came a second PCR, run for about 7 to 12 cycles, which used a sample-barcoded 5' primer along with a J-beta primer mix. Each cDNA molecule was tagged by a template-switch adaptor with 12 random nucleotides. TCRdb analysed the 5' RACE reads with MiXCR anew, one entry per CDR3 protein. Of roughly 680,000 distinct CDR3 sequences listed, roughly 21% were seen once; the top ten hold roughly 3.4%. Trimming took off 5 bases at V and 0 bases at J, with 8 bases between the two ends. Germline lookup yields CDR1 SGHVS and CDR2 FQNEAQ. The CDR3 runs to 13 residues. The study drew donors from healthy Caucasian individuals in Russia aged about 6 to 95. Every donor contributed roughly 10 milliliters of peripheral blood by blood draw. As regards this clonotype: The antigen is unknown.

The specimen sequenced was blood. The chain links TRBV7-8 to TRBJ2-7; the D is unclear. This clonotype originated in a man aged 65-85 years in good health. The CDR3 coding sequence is TGTGCCAGCAGCACACGCGTCTCCTACGAGCAGTACTTC. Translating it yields CASSTRVSYEQYF. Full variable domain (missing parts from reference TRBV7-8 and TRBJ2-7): GAGVSQSPRYKVAKRGQDVALRCDPISGHVSLFWYQQALGQGPEFLTYFQNEAQLDKSGLPSDRFFAERPEGSVSTLKIQRTQQEDSAVYLCASSTRVSYEQYFGPGTRLTVT.